Below are 11 T cell receptor beta chains sequenced from a single sample in a study of vaccination effects on CD4 cells after COVID-19. No antigens are known for them. The assay was immunoSEQ multiplex PCR, and TCRdb's table has in-frame clones only and misses some. Of around 21,000 clones in the sample, 60% to 80% were seen once. Sequencing followed a ViraFEST assay step that expanded antigen-specific CD4+ T cells with viral peptide pools. Isolation of CD4+ T cells took place after 10 days of culture. Negative nucleocapsid antibody tests before and after vaccination confirmed no previous SARS-CoV-2 infection. Sequencing used CD4+ T cells from PBMCs cultured with HCoV-NL63 spike peptides, obtained before COVID-19 vaccination. Every receptor here comes from a human donor who received a COVID-19 vaccine.

The V gene is TRBV6-5, the J gene TRBJ1-1; 10 bases are shared with TRBD1. Unmatched junction bases numbered 5, after V lost 2 bases and J lost 11 bases. CDR3 length equals 13 residues. Per the germline V gene, CDR1 is MNHEY and CDR2 is SVGAGI. In DNA, the CDR3 is TGTGCCAGCAGTTACGGGACAGGGGTGGTGGCTTTCTTT. This gives the protein CASSYGTGVVAFF.

This clone was found once. The V call is TRBV6-5, the J call TRBJ2-7, with D hard to call. CDR3 size: 12 residues. Between the trimmed V and J ends, which lost 10 bases and 4 bases, there was a span of 14 bases. CDR1 is MNHEY and CDR2 is SVGAGI in the germline V gene. CDR3 protein: CATDPTDYEQYF. Here the CDR3 DNA reads TGTGCCACCGACCCAACGGATTACGAGCAGTACTTC.

The rearrangement links TRBV5-4 to TRBJ2-7; D could derive from TRBD1 or TRBD2 (7 bases each). Trimming shortened V by 0 bases and J by 4 bases, and 11 bases separated the two germline ends. The germline V gene encodes CDR1 SGHNT and CDR2 YYREEE (reference sequence). This CDR3 is built from 14 residues. The CDR3 DNA reads as TGTGCCAGCAGCTTGGCAGGGGGGGTGTACGAGCAGTACTTC. This translates into CASSLAGGVYEQYF.

In its sample, this clone was seen once. This chain uses TRBV4-1 with TRBJ1-1; D possibly corresponds to TRBD1 (5 bases). This CDR3 spans 13 amino acids. The V gene lost 0 bases and the J gene lost 8 bases, with 10 bases spanning the gap. Germline CDR1 is MGHRA and CDR2 is YSYEKL. The DNA for the CDR3 is TGCGCCAGCAGCCAAGATCCCAAGGGGGAAGCTTTCTTT. Protein product: CASSQDPKGEAFF.

V and J are TRBV6-5 and TRBJ1-2, with TRBD1 as a possible D gene (5 bases). The CDR3 extends over 14 amino acids. Trimming left V 6 bases short and J 5 bases short, with 16 bases between. Germline-derived CDR1 and CDR2 are MNHEY and SVGAGI. CDR3 loop: CASRVGVGQYGYTF. CDR3 nucleotide sequence: TGTGCCAGCAGGGTAGGGGTTGGCCAGTATGGCTACACCTTC.

This chain uses TRBV2 with TRBJ2-1, with D perhaps given as TRBD1 or TRBD2 (5 bases each). The germline V and J ends were trimmed by 5 bases and 5 bases, with 22 bases remaining between them. Germline V gene sequence: CDR1 SNHLY, CDR2 FYNNEI. The CDR3 has 17 amino acids. The CDR3 nucleotides read TGTGCCAGCAGTCGGGACCACCCTGAAATACTTAACAATGAGCAGTTCTTC. The encoded protein is CASSRDHPEILNNEQFF.

V usage is TRBV10-3 and J usage is TRBJ2-3; 11 bases fit TRBD2. V was pared by 10 bases and J by 10 bases, with 13 bases of the junction left unmatched. CDR1 is ENHRY, CDR2 SYGVKD, per germline. The CDR3 is made up of 14 amino acids. CDR3 loop: CASGLAGGRGSQYF. CDR3 in DNA: TGTGCCAGCGGGCTAGCGGGGGGACGGGGATCGCAGTATTTT.

This clone was seen a few times. The V and J genes are TRBV7-9 and TRBJ1-1; possible D gene TRBD1, 6 bases. Germline CDR1 and CDR2: SEHNR and FQNEAQ (reference sequence). V was trimmed by 5 bases and J by 1 base, leaving 11 bases between them. The CDR3 has 14 amino acids. The CDR3 loop reads CASSISTGNTEAFF. CDR3 bases: TGTGCCAGCAGCATATCGACAGGGAACACTGAAGCTTTCTTT.

This clone was seen more than once but under ten times. The rearrangement joins TRBV9 to TRBJ2-1, with D perhaps TRBD1 or TRBD2 (5 bases each). This CDR3 is built from 17 residues. Trimming shortened V by 1 base and J by 9 bases, and 23 bases separated the two germline ends. The germline V gene encodes CDR1 SGDLS and CDR2 YYNGEE. The CDR3 DNA sequence: TGTGCCAGCAGCGTAATATCTTCCGGGGCCACGTTTCCTGAGCAGTTCTTC. It specifies CASSVISSGATFPEQFF.

The chain employs TRBV29-1 and TRBJ2-7; 8 bases match TRBD1. V was pared by 4 bases and J by 5 bases, with 13 bases of the junction left unmatched. The germline V gene encodes CDR1 SQVTM and CDR2 ANQGSEA. This CDR3 comprises 15 residues. CDR3 loop: CSVAGRGPSINEQYF. The DNA of the CDR3 is TGCAGCGTTGCGGGCAGGGGGCCATCAATCAACGAGCAGTACTTC.

This clone was detected only once. The chain uses TRBV6-4 and TRBJ2-1; 13 positions match TRBD2. V shed 4 bases and J 6 bases; nucleotides not matched to a gene: 0. Germline assignment: CDR1 MRHNA and CDR2 SNTAGT. The CDR3 has 14 residues. CDR3: CASSGTSGSNEQFF. The CDR3 bases are TGTGCCAGCAGTGGGACTAGCGGGAGCAATGAGCAGTTCTTC.